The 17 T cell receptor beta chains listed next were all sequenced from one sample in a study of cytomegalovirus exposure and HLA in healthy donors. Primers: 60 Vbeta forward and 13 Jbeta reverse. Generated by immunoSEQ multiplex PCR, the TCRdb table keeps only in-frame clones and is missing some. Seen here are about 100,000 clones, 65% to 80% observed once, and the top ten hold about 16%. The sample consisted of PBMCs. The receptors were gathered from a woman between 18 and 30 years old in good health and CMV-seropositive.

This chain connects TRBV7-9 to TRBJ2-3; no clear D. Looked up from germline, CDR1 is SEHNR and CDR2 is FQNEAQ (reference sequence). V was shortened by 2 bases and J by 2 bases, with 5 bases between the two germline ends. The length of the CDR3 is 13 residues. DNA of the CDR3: TGTGCCAGCAGCTTACTCTTCACAGATACGCAGTATTTT. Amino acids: CASSLLFTDTQYF.

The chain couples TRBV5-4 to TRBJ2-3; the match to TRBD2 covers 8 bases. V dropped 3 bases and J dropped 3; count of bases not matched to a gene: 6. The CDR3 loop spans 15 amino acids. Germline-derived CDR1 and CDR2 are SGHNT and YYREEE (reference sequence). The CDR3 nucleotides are TGTGCCAGCAGCTCCGGGGGGGCCTCAACAGATACGCAGTATTTT. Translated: CASSSGGASTDTQYF.

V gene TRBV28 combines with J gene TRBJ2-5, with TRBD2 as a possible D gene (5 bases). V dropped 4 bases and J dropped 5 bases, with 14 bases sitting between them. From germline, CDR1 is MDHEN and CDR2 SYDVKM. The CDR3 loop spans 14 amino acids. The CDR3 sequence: CASSSSSGMETQYF. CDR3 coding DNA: TGTGCCAGCAGTTCGTCGTCGGGGATGGAGACCCAGTACTTC.

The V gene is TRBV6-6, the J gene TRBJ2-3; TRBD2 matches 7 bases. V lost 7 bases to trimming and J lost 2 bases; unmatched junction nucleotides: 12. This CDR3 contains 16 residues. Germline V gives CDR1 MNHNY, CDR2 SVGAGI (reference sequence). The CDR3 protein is CASTLLLAEITDTQYF. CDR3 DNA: TGTGCCAGCACCCTACTCCTAGCGGAAATCACAGATACGCAGTATTTT.

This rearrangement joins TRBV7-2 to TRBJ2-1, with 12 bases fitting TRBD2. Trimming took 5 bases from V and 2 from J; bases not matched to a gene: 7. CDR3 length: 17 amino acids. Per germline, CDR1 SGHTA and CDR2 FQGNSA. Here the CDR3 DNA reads TGTGCCAGCAGCGCGACTAGCGGGGGATCCGCCTACAATGAGCAGTTCTTC. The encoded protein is CASSATSGGSAYNEQFF.

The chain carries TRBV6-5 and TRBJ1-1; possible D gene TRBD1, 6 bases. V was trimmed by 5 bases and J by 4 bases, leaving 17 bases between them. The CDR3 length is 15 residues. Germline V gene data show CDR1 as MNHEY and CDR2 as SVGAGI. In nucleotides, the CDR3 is TGTGCCAGCAGTCCTCTCGACCAGGGGACCACTGAAGCTTTCTTT. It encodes CASSPLDQGTTEAFF.

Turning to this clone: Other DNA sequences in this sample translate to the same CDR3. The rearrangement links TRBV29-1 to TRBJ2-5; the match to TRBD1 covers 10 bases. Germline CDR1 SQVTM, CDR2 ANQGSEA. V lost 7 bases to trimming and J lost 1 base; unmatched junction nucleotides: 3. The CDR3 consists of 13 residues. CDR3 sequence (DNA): TGCAGCGCCAGACAGGGGGCCCAAGAGACCCAGTACTTC. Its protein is CSARQGAQETQYF.

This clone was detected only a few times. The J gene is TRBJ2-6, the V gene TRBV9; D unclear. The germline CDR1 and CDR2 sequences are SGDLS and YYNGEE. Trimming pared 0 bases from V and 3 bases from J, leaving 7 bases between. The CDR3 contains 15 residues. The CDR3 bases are TGTGCCAGCAGCGTAGGGCGGAGTGGGGCCAACGTCCTGACTTTC. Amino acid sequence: CASSVGRSGANVLTF.

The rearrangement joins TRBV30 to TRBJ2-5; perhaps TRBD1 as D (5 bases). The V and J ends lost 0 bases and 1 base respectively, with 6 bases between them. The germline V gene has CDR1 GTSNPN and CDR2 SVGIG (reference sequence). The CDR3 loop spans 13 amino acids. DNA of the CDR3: TGTGCCTGGAGTGTAGGGGTCCAAGAGACCCAGTACTTC. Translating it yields CAWSVGVQETQYF.

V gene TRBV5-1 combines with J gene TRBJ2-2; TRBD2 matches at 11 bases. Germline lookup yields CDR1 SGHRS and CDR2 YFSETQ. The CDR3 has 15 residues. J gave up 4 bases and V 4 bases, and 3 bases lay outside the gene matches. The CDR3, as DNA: TGCGCCAGCAGCCCCCTAGCGGGGGGCACCGGGGAGCTGTTTTTT. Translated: CASSPLAGGTGELFF.

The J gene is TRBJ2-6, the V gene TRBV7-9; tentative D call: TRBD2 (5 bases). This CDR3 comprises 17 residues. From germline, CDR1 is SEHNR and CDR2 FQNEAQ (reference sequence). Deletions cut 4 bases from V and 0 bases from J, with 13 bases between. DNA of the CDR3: TGTGCCAGCAGCTCCCATTGGGGAGACTCTGGGGCCAACGTCCTGACTTTC. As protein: CASSSHWGDSGANVLTF.

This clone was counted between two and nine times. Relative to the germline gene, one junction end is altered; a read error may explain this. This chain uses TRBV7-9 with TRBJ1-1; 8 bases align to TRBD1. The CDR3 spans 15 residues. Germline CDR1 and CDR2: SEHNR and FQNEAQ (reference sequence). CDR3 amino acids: CSSSSPGQAYTEAFF. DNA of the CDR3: TGTTCCAGCAGCTCTCCGGGACAGGCCTACACTGAAGCTTTCTTT.

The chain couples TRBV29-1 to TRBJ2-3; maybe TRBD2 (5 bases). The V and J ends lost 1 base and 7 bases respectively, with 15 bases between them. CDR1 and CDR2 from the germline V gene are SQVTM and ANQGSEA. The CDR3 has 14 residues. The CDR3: CSVEGEMLGYTQYF. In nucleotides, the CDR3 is TGCAGCGTTGAAGGGGAGATGTTAGGCTATACGCAGTATTTT.

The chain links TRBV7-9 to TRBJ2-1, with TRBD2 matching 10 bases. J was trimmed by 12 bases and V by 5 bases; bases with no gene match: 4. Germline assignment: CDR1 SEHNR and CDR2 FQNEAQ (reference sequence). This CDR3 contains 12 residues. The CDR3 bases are TGTGCCAGCAGCCCGAGCGGGAGGGTGCAGTTCTTC. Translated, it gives CASSPSGRVQFF.

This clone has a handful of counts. CDR3 in amino acids: CSVADGGNEQFF. The DNA for the CDR3 is TGCAGCGTTGCAGATGGAGGCAATGAGCAGTTCTTC. V is TRBV29-1 and J is TRBJ2-1; a weak D match, TRBD2 (5 bases). The germline V and J ends were trimmed by 4 bases and 6 bases, with 10 bases remaining between them. Germline loops: CDR1 SQVTM, CDR2 ANQGSEA. The CDR3 is made up of 12 amino acids.

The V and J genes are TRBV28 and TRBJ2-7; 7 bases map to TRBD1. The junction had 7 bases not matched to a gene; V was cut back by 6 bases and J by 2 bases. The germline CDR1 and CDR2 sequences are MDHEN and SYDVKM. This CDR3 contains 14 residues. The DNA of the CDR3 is TGTGCCAGCAGCGACCGGGACAGTACCTACGAGCAGTACTTC. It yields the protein CASSDRDSTYEQYF.

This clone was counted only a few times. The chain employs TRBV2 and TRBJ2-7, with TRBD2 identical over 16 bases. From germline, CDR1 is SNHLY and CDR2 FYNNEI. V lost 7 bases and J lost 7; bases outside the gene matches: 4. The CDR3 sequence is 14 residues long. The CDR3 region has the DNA TGTGCCAGCATGGGACTAGCGGGAGGGCAAGAGCAGTACTTC. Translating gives CASMGLAGGQEQYF. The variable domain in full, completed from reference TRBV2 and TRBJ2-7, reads EPEVTQTPSHQVTQMGQEVILRCVPISNHLYFYWYRQILGQKVEFLVSFYNNEISEKSEIFDDQFSVERPDGSNFTLKIRSTKLEDSAMYFCASMGLAGGQEQYFGPGTRLTVT.